One sample yielded the 10 T cell receptor beta chains listed below, sequenced in a study of blood T cells in healthy people across ages. A second PCR, run for about 7 to 11 cycles, used a sample-barcoded 5' primer plus a J-beta primer mix. TCRdb reanalysed the 5' RACE reads using MiXCR and keeps one entry per CDR3 protein. In the table there are approximately 800,000 distinct CDR3 sequences, nearly 60% of which are singletons. Material for sequencing was blood. The receptor source for this set is a man younger than 40 in good health.

The gene calls are TRBV10-3 and TRBJ1-2, with TRBD1 identical over 7 bases. After removal of 2 bases from V and 11 bases from J, the junction contained 11 bases not matched to a gene. Germline loops: CDR1 ENHRY, CDR2 SYGVKD. This CDR3 contains 14 residues. The DNA of the CDR3 is TGTGCCATCAGTGAGGGTTTGCGACAGGGTGGTTACACCTTC. It translates to CAISEGLRQGGYTF.

The chain carries TRBV7-2 and TRBJ2-5; D remains unclear. The V and J ends lost 5 bases and 11 bases respectively, with 21 bases between them. In germline, CDR1 is SGHTA, CDR2 FQGNSA. This CDR3 has 14 amino acids. The CDR3 coding sequence is TGTGCCAGCAGCACCAATTTCGGTTACAATGAGCAGTACTTC. Amino acid sequence: CASSTNFGYNEQYF.

The DNA of the CDR3 is TGTGCCAGCAGTCCTGGCCGGTTCTCCTACAATGAGCAGTTCTTC. Encoded protein: CASSPGRFSYNEQFF. The J gene is TRBJ2-1, the V gene TRBV27; D gene uncertain. The germline V gene encodes CDR1 MNHEY and CDR2 SMNVEV (reference sequence). This CDR3 spans 15 amino acids. Trimming pared 5 bases from V and 0 bases from J, leaving 11 bases between.

The chain recombines TRBV28 with TRBJ2-7; D gene uncertain. The CDR3 runs 11 residues. Trimming removed 5 bases at V and 10 bases at J, with 12 bases between. Germline V gene lookup returns CDR1 MDHEN and CDR2 SYDVKM. The CDR3, as DNA: TGTGCCAGCAGTCCTGCGTACGCCCAGTACTTC. As protein: CASSPAYAQYF.

The chain is built from TRBV7-8 and TRBJ2-7; 9 bases fit TRBD1. The CDR3 is 16 residues long. Per germline, CDR1 SGHVS and CDR2 FQNEAQ. The J segment lost 4 bases and the V segment lost 3 bases, leaving 10 bases of the junction unmatched. As DNA, the CDR3 is TGTGCCAGCAGCTTTACAGGGGGCTTATCACTATACGAGCAGTACTTC. Its translation is CASSFTGGLSLYEQYF.

The gene calls are TRBV20-1 and TRBJ2-7; 8 bases map to TRBD1. This CDR3 is built from 13 residues. V gave up 6 bases and J gave up 7 bases; unmatched junction bases: 11. CDR1 DFQATT and CDR2 SNEGSKA come from the germline V gene (reference sequence). CDR3 DNA sequence: TGCAGTGCCCGGATCCCAGGGGGCGCTGAGCAGTACTTC. It is translated as CSARIPGGAEQYF.

This chain uses TRBV5-1 with TRBJ2-7; D ambiguous. The germline V gene has CDR1 SGHRS and CDR2 YFSETQ. Trimming removed 4 bases at V and 0 bases at J, with 11 bases between. This CDR3 has 14 residues. CDR3 in DNA: TGCGCCAGCAGCGAGGACGGCCGCTCCTACGAGCAGTACTTC. Translating gives CASSEDGRSYEQYF.

The rearrangement links TRBV6-5 to TRBJ2-7; 7 nucleotides align to TRBD1. The junction had 14 bases not matched to a gene; V was cut back by 6 bases and J by 6 bases. Germline V gene sequence: CDR1 MNHEY, CDR2 SVGAGI. The CDR3 is 15 amino acids. CDR3 sequence: CASREIRDSYLEQYF. The CDR3 DNA follows: TGTGCCAGCAGAGAAATCCGGGACAGCTATCTCGAGCAGTACTTC.

This chain links TRBV6-2 or TRBV6-3 with TRBJ2-5; D might be TRBD1 (5 bases). Trimming took 3 bases from V and 3 from J, leaving 11 bases between them. In germline, CDR1 is MNHEY, CDR2 SVGEGT. The length of the CDR3 is 14 residues. The CDR3 here is CASSYRAGKETQYF. Written as DNA, the CDR3 is TGTGCCAGCAGTTATAGGGCAGGGAAAGAGACCCAGTACTTC.

This clonotype has ten or more counts. The gene calls are TRBV11-1 and TRBJ2-5, with D perhaps given as TRBD1 or TRBD2 (5 bases each). This CDR3 comprises 15 residues. Germline CDR1 and CDR2: SGHAT and FQDESV (reference sequence). The ends were cut back, 5 bases at V and 5 bases at J, with 18 bases in the middle. Here the CDR3 reads CASSRTGTLAETQYF. CDR3 nucleotides: TGTGCCAGCAGCAGGACCGGGACCCTCGCCGAGACCCAGTACTTC.